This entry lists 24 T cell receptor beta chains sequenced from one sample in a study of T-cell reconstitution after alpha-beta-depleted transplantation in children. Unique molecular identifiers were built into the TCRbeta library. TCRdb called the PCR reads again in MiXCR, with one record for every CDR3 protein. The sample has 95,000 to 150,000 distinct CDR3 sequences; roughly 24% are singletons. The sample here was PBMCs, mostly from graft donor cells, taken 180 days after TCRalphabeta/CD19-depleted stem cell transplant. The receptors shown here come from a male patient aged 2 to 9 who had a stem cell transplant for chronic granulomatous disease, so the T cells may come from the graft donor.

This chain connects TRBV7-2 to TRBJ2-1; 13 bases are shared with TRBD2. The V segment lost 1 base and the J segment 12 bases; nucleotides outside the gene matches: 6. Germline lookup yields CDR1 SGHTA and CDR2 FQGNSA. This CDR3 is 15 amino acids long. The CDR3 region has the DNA TGTGCCAGCAGCTTAGAACTAGCGGGGGGGTACTGGCAGTTCTTC. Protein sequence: CASSLELAGGYWQFF.

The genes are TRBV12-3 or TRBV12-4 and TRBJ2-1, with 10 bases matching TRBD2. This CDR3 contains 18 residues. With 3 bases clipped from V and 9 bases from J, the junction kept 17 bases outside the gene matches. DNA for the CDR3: TGTGCCAGCAGTTTTAGTGTATTGCGAGCGGGAGGGCCTTTTGAGCAGTTCTTC. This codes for CASSFSVLRAGGPFEQFF.

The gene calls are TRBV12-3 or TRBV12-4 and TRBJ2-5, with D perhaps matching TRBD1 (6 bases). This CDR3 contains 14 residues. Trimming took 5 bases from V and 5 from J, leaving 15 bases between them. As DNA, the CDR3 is TGTGCCAGCAGTACCCTCACAGGGCAGGAGACCCAGTACTTC. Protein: CASSTLTGQETQYF.

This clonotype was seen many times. CDR3 sequence: CASSGTGTRNSPLHF. CDR3 sequence (DNA): TGCGCCAGCAGCGGGACAGGGACGCGTAATTCACCCCTCCACTTT. The chain has TRBV5-1 and TRBJ1-6; 9 bases align to TRBD1. Per the germline V gene, CDR1 is SGHRS and CDR2 is YFSETQ. V was pared by 4 bases and J by 6 bases, with 5 bases of the junction left unmatched. CDR3 length equals 15 residues. The full variable domain, completed using reference TRBV5-1 and TRBJ1-6, is KAGVTQTPRYLIKTRGQQVTLSCSPISGHRSVSWYQQTPGQGLQFLFEYFSETQRNKGNFPGRFSGRQFSNSRSEMNVSTLELGDSALYLCASSGTGTRNSPLHFGNGTRLTVT.

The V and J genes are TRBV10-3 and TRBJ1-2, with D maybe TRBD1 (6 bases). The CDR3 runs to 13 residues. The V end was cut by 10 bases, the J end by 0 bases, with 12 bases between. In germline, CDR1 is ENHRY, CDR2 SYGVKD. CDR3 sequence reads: CATGDITNYGYTF. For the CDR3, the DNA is TGTGCCACCGGGGACATCACTAACTATGGCTACACCTTC.

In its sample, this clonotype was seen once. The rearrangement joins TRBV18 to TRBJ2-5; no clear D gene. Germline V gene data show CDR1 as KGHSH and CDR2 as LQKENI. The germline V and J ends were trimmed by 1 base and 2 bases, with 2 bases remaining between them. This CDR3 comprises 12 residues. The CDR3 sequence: CASSPRQETQYF. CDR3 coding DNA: TGTGCCAGCTCACCACGTCAAGAGACCCAGTACTTC.

The CDR3 DNA follows: TGTGCCAGCAGCTTAGCTCCCGGCCGCGGTGGGGCCAACGTCCTGACTTTC. Its protein is CASSLAPGRGGANVLTF. The rearrangement links TRBV7-2 to TRBJ2-6; unclear D gene. The CDR3 length is 17 residues. Germline CDR1 SGHTA, CDR2 FQGNSA. Trimming pared 0 bases from V and 3 bases from J, leaving 12 bases between.

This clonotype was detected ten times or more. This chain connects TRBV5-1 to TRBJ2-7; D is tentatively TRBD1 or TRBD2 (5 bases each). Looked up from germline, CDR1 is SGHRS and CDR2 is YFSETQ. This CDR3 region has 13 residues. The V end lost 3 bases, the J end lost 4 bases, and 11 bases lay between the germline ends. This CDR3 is CASSSPGTYEQYF. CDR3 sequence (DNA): TGCGCCAGCAGCTCCCCCGGGACGTACGAGCAGTACTTC.

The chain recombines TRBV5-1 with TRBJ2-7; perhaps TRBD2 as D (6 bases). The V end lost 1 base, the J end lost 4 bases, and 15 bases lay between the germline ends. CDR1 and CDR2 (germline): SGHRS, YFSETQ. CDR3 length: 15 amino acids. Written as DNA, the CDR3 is TGCGCCAGCAGCTTGTGGTCTAGCGTCGGGTACGAGCAGTACTTC. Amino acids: CASSLWSSVGYEQYF.

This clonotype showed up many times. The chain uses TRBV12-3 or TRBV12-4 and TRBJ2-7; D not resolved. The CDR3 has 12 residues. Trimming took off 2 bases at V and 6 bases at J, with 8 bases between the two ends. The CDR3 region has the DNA TGTGCCAGCAGTTTAAGGCCCCTCGAGCAGTACTTC. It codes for CASSLRPLEQYF.

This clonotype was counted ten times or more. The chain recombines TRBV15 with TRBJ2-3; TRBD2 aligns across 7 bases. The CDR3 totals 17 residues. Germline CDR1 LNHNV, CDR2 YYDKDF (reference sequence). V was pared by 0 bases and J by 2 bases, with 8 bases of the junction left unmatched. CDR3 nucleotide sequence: TGTGCCACCAGCAGAGAAGGGCCGGGACTACCCACAGATACGCAGTATTTT. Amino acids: CATSREGPGLPTDTQYF. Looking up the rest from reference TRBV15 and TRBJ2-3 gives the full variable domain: DAMVIQNPRYQVTQFGKPVTLSCSQTLNHNVMYWYQQKSSQAPKLLFHYYDKDFNNEADTPDNFQSRRPNTSFCFLDIRSPGLGDTAMYLCATSREGPGLPTDTQYFGPGTRLTVL.

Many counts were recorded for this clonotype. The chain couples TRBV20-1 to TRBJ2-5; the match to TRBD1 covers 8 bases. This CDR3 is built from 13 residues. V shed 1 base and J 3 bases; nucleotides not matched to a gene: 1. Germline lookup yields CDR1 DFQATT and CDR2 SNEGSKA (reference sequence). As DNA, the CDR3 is TGCAGTGCTAGAGTACAGGGGGAAGAGACCCAGTACTTC. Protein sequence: CSARVQGEETQYF.

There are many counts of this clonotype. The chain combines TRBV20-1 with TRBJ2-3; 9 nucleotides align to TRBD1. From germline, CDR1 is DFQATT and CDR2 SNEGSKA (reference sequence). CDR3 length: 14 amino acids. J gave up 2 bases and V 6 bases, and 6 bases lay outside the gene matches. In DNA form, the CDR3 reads TGCAGTGCCACGGACAGGGGATACACAGATACGCAGTATTTT. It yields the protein CSATDRGYTDTQYF.

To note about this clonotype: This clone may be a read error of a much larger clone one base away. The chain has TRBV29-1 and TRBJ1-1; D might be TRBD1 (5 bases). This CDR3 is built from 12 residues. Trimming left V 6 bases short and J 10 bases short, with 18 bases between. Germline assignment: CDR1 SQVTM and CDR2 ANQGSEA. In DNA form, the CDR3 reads TGCAGCGTAGTTAACAGGCGGCTTGGAGCTTTCTTT. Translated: CSVVNRRLGAFF.

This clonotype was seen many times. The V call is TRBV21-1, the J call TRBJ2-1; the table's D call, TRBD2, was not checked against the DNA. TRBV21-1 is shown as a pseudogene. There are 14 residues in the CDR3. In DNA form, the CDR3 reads TGTGCCAGCATGGGACTAGCAGTTTACAATGAGCAGTTCTTC. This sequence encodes CASMGLAVYNEQFF.

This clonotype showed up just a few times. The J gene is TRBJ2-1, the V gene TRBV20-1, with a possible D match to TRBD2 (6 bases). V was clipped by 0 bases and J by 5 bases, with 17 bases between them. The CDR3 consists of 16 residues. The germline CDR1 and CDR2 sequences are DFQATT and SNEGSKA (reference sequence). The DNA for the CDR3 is TGCAGTGCTAGAGATTTTTGGCGGGGAACCCACAATGAGCAGTTCTTC. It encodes CSARDFWRGTHNEQFF.

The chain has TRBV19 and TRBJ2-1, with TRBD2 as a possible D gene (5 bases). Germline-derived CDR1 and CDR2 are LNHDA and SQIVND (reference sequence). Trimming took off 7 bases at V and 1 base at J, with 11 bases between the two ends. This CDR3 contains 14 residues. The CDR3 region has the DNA TGTGCCAGTACCGGCGGGTGGTCCTACAATGAGCAGTTCTTC. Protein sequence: CASTGGWSYNEQFF.

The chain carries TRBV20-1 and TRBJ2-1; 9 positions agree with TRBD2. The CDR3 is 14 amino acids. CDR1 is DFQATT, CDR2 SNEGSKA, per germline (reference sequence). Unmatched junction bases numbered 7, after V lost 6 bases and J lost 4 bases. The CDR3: CSAGPGLAYNEQFF. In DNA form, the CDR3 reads TGCAGTGCAGGACCGGGACTAGCTTACAATGAGCAGTTCTTC.

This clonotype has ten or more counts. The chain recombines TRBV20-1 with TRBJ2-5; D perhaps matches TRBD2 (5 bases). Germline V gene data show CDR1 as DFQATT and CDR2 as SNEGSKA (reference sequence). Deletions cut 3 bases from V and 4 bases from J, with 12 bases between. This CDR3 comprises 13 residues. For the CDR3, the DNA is TGCAGTGCTAGGCGTGGGAGCGTAGAGACCCAGTACTTC. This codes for CSARRGSVETQYF.

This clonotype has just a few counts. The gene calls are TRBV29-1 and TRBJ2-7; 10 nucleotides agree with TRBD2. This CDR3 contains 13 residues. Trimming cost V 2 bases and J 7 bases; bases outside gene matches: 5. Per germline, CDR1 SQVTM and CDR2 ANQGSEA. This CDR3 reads CSVESSGSREQYF. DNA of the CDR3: TGCAGCGTTGAATCTAGCGGGAGTAGGGAGCAGTACTTC.

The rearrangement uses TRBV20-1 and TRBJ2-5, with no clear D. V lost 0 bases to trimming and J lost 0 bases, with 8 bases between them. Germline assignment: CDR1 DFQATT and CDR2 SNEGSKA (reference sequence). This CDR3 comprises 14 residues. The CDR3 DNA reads TGCAGTGCTAGAGACTACAAGTACCAAGAGACCCAGTACTTC. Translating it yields CSARDYKYQETQYF.

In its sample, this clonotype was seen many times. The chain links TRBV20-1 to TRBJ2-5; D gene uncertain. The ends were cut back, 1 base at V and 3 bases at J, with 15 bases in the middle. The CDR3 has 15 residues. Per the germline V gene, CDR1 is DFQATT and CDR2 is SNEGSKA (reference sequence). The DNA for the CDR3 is TGCAGTGCTAGAGTCGGTCTTGGAACGGAAGAGACCCAGTACTTC. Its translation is CSARVGLGTEETQYF.

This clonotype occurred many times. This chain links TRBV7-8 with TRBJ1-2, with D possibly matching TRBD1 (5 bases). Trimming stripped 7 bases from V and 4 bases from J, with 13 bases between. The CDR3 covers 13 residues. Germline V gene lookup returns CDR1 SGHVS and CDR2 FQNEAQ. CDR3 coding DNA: TGTGCCAGCACCTCGGTGGGGGGCTATGGCTACACCTTC. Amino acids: CASTSVGGYGYTF. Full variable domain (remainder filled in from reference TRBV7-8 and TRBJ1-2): GAGVSQSPRYKVAKRGQDVALRCDPISGHVSLFWYQQALGQGPEFLTYFQNEAQLDKSGLPSDRFFAERPEGSVSTLKIQRTQQEDSAVYLCASTSVGGYGYTFGSGTRLTVV.

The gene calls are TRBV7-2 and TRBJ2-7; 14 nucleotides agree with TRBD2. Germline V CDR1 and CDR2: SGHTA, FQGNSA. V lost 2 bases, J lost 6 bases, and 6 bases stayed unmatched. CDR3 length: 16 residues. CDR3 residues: CASSLSGLAGVTEQYF. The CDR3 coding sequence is TGTGCCAGCAGCTTATCGGGACTAGCGGGAGTTACCGAGCAGTACTTC.